The table lists the clone carrying this TCR beta chain with a few counts. This specimen belongs to a study of blood T cell repertoires in COVID-19. Germline values: CDR1 MNHEY, CDR2 SVGAGI. Trimming left V 0 bases short and J 10 bases short, with 10 bases between. The CDR3 contains 14 residues. Original processing notes: Estimated nucleated cell counts came from reference gene primer amplification. Only in-frame clones appear in the TCRdb table, and some are missing; sequencing was by immunoSEQ multiplex PCR. V, J and clone size are taken as reported in that table, and D and trimming were inferred from the DNA itself. Here the sample spans 220,000 or so clones, around 86% being singletons.

The receptor was isolated from a woman between 50 and 59 years old with COVID-19, enrolled during active disease. This chain connects TRBV6-5 to TRBJ1-6, with TRBD1 as a possible D gene (5 bases). Material for sequencing was peripheral blood. The CDR3 spells CASSYSAGQSPLHF. CDR3 DNA sequence: TGTGCCAGCAGTTACTCGGCAGGGCAGTCACCCCTCCACTTT.